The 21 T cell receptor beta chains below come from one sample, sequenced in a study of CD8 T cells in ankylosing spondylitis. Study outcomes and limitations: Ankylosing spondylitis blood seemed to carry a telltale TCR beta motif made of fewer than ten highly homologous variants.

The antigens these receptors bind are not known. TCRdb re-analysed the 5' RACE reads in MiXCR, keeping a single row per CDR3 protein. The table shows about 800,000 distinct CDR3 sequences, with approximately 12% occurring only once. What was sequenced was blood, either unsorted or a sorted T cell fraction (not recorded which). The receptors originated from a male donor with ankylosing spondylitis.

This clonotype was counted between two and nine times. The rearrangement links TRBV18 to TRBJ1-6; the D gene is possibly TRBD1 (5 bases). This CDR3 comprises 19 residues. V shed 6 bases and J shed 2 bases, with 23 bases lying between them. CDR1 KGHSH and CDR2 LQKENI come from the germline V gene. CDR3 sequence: CASSPLSLQGGAYNSPLHF. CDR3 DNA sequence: TGTGCCAGCTCGCCCCTTTCGCTCCAGGGAGGCGCCTATAATTCACCCCTCCACTTT.

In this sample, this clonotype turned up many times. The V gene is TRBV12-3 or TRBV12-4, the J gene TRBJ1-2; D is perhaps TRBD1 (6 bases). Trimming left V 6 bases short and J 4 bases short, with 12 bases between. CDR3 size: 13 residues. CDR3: CASSRQVGYGYTF. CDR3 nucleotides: TGTGCCAGCAGCCGACAGGTTGGCTATGGCTACACCTTC.

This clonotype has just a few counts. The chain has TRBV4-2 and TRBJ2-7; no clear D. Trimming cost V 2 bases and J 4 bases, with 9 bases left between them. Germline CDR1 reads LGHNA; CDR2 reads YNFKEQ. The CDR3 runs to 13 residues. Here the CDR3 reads CASSQQVYYEQYF. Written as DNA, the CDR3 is TGTGCCAGCAGCCAACAGGTCTATTACGAGCAGTACTTC.

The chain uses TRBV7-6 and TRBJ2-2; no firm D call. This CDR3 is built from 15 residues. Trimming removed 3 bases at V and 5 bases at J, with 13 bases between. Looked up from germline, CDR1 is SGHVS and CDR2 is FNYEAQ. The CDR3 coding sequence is TGTGCCAGCAGCTTCGAGAAGGGATTTACCGGGGAGCTGTTTTTT. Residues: CASSFEKGFTGELFF.

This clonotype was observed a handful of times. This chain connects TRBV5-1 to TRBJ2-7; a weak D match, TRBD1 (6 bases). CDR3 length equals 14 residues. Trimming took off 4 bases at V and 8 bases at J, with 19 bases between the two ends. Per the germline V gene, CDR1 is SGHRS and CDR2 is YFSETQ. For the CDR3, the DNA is TGCGCCAGCAGCCCTAATGAACAGGGCCAAAAGCAGTACTTC. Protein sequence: CASSPNEQGQKQYF.

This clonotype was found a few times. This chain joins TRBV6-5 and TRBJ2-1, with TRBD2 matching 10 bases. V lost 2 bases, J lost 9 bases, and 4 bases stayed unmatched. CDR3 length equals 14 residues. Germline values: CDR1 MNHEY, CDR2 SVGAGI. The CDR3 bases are TGTGCCAGCAGTTACGGGCTAGCGGGAGCTGAGCAGTTCTTC. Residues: CASSYGLAGAEQFF.

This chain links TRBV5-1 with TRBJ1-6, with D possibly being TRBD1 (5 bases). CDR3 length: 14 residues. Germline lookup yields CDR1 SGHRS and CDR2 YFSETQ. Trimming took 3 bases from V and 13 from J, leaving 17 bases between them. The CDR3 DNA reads TGCGCCAGCAGCTCCCGGACGGGGGAGGGCCCCCTCCACTTT. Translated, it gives CASSSRTGEGPLHF. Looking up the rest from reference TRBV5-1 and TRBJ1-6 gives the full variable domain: KAGVTQTPRYLIKTRGQQVTLSCSPISGHRSVSWYQQTPGQGLQFLFEYFSETQRNKGNFPGRFSGRQFSNSRSEMNVSTLELGDSALYLCASSSRTGEGPLHFGNGTRLTVT.

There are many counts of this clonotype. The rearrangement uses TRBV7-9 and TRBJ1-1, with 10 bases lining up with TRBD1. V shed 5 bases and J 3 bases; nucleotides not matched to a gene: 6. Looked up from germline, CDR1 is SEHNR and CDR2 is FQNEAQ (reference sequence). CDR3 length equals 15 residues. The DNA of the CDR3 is TGTGCCAGCAGCCCCGGGACAGGGGATTACACTGAAGCTTTCTTT. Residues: CASSPGTGDYTEAFF.

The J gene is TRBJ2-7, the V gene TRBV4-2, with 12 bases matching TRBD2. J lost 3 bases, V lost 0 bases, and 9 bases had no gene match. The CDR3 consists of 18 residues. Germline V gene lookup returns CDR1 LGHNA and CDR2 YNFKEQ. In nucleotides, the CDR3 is TGTGCCAGCAGCCAAGACACGACTAGCGGGGGCCCAGACTACGAGCAGTACTTC. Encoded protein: CASSQDTTSGGPDYEQYF.

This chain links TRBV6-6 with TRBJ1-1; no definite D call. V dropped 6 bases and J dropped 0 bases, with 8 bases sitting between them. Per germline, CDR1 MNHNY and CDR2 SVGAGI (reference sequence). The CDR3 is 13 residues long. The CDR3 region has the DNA TGTGCCAGCAGCGAATGGATGAACACTGAAGCTTTCTTT. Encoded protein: CASSEWMNTEAFF.

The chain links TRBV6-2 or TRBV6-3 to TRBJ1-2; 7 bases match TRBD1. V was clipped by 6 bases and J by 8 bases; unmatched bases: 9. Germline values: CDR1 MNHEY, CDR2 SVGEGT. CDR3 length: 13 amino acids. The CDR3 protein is CASSLPTGSGYTF. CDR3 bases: TGTGCCAGCAGCCTTCCGACAGGGTCAGGCTACACCTTC.

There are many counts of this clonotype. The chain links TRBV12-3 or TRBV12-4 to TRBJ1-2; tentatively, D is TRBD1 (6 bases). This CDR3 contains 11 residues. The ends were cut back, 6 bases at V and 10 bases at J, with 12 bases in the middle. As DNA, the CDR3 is TGTGCCAGCAGCCCCCAGGGGATCTACACCTTC. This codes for CASSPQGIYTF.

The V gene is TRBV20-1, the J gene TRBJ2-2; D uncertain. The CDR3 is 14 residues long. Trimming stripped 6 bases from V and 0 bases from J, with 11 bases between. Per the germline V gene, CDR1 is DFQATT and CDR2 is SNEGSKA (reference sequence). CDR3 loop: CSASPRSNTGELFF. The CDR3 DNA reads TGCAGTGCGAGCCCGCGGTCGAACACCGGGGAGCTGTTTTTT.

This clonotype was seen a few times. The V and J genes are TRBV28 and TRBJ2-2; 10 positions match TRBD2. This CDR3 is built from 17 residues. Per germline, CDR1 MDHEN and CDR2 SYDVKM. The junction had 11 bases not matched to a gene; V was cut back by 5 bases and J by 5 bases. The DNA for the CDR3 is TGTGCCAGCAGTCAGGGACTAGCGCCTGTTGGAACCGGGGAGCTGTTTTTT. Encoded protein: CASSQGLAPVGTGELFF.

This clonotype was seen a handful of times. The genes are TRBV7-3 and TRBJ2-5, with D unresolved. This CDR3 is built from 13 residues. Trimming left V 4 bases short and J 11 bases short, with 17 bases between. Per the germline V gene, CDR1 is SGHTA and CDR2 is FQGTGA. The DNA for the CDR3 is TGTGCCAGCAGCTCGTCACAGATCGAAAGTCAGTACTTC. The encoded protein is CASSSSQIESQYF. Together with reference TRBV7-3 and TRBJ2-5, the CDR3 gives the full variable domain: GAGVSQTPSNKVTEKGKYVELRCDPISGHTALYWYRQSLGQGPEFLIYFQGTGAADDSGLPNDRFFAVRPEGSVSTLKIQRTERGDSAVYLCASSSSQIESQYFGPGTRLLVL.

The CDR3 DNA is TGCAGTGCGACCGACAGGGGGCGAGCCACCGGGGAGCTGTTTTTT. Protein: CSATDRGRATGELFF. The chain couples TRBV20-1 to TRBJ2-2, with 10 bases matching TRBD1. The CDR3 has 15 residues. From germline, CDR1 is DFQATT and CDR2 SNEGSKA (reference sequence). The J segment lost 4 bases and the V segment lost 6 bases, leaving 8 bases of the junction unmatched.

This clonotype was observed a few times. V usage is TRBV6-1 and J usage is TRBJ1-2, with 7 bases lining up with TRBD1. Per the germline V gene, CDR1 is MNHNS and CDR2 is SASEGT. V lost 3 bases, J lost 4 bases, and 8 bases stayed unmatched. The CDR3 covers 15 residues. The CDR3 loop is CASSDNDRVRYGYTF. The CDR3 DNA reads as TGTGCCAGCAGTGATAATGACAGGGTACGCTATGGCTACACCTTC.

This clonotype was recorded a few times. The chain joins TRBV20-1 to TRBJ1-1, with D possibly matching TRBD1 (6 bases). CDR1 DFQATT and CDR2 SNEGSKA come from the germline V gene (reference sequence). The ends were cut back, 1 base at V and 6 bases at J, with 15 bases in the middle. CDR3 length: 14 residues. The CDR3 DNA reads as TGCAGTGCTAGAGGTGGGGGCGGAGGAGCTGAAGCTTTCTTT. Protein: CSARGGGGGAEAFF.

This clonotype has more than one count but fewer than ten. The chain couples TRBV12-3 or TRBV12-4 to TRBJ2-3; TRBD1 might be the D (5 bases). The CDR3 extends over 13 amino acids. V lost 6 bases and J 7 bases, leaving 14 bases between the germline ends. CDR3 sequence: CASSPGQLYTQYF. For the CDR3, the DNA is TGTGCCAGCAGCCCAGGGCAACTTTATACGCAGTATTTT.

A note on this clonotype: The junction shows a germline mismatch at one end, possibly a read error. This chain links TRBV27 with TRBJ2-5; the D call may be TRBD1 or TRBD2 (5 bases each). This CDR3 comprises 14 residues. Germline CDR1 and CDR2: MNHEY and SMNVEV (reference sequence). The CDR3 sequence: CTSSFPQGEETQYF. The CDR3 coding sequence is TGCACCAGCAGTTTCCCCCAGGGAGAAGAGACCCAGTACTTC.

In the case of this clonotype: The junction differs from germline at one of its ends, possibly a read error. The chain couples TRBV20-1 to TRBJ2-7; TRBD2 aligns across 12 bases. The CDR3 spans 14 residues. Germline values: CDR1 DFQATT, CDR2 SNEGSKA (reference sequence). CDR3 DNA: TGCAGTGCTGCGACTAGCGGGAGAGGCTACGGGCAGTACTTC. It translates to CSAATSGRGYGQYF.